This T cell receptor beta chain was retrieved from a study of blood T cell repertoires in COVID-19. Study in general: The samples span acute and convalescent COVID-19 from the United States, Italy and Spain. The cDNA or gDNA used as material had been derived from T cells, B-cell-depleted T cells, or PBMCs.

Original data processing: Nucleated cell counts were estimated from reference gene primer amplification. Clones were sequenced by immunoSEQ multiplex PCR, and TCRdb holds only the in-frame ones, with some missing. V, J and clone size were drawn from that table, and D and trimming were deduced from the DNA. The sample lists roughly 300,000 clones, roughly nine tenths occurring once. With 6 bases clipped from V and 1 base from J, the junction kept 6 bases outside the gene matches. CDR1 SEHNR and CDR2 FQNEAQ come from the germline V gene (reference sequence). The CDR3 sequence is 16 residues long. Recruited during active infection, patients (from Seattle) were subsequently followed longitudinally.

This rearrangement joins TRBV7-9 to TRBJ2-5; 12 positions match TRBD2. The sample comprised peripheral blood. This sequence originates from a woman in her 30s with COVID-19, enrolled during active disease. The CDR3 reads CASSSGLAGIQETQYF. DNA of the CDR3: TGTGCCAGCAGTTCCGGACTAGCGGGGATCCAAGAGACCCAGTACTTC. The variable domain in full, completed from reference TRBV7-9 and TRBJ2-5, reads DTGVSQNPRHKITKRGQNVTFRCDPISEHNRLYWYRQTLGQGPEFLTYFQNEAQLEKSRLLSDRFSAERPKGSFSTLEIQRTEQGDSAMYLCASSSGLAGIQETQYFGPGTRLLVL.